The present T cell receptor (beta chain) was sequenced within a study of cytomegalovirus exposure and HLA in healthy donors. General observations from the study: Among immune exposure information, only CMV serostatus was available. Across HLA loci, a later analysis found differing TCR association rates, with DRB1 most and HLA-C fewest. Despite most TCR sequences being rare, some public TCRs occurred in many donors.

There are 15 residues in the CDR3. The V and J ends lost 7 bases and 2 bases, in that order; junction bases with no gene match: 10. Germline loops: CDR1 SEHNR, CDR2 FQNEAQ (reference sequence). This clone was detected a few times. The antigen remains unidentified. Both 60 Vbeta primers and 13 Jbeta primers went into the PCR. Clones were read by immunoSEQ multiplex PCR, and TCRdb kept only the in-frame ones, dropping some. The table records about 260,000 clones, 80% to 90% of them present only once. The chain carries TRBV7-9 and TRBJ2-5, with TRBD2 matching over 7 bases. The origin of this receptor is a woman aged 40 to 50 in good health and CMV-seropositive. Specimen: PBMCs. The CDR3 reads CASNPLLGLQETQYF. For the CDR3, the DNA is TGTGCCAGCAATCCCCTCCTGGGACTACAAGAGACCCAGTACTTC.